The present entry profiles one TCR beta chain with its context. Antigen specificity is unknown. Only in-frame clones appear in the TCRdb table, and some are missing; sequencing was by immunoSEQ multiplex PCR. This table has some 130,000 clones, 88% appearing once. The data were obtained in a study of T cell responses to AZD1222 COVID-19 vaccine. At the level of the study: Pooled together were second doses at about 4 or about 12 weeks.

Germline V lookup: CDR1 SGHNT, CDR2 YYREEE (reference sequence). The CDR3 length is 15 residues. V lost 1 base to trimming and J lost 1 base, with 11 bases between them. Study-level results: Spike-spanning, vaccine-associated CD4 TCRs were dominant at 160-218 and 743-854.

The source was peripheral blood, collected on day 0 of AZD1222 vaccination. The chain uses TRBV5-4 and TRBJ1-1; no firm D call. This TCR came from an adult in good health. The CDR3 reads CASSLNSMANTEAFF. CDR3 nucleotides: TGTGCCAGCAGCTTGAACAGCATGGCGAACACTGAAGCTTTCTTT.